The clone carrying this T cell receptor beta chain turned up a few times. Its target is not known. CDR3 length equals 15 residues. With V trimmed by 5 bases and J by 5 bases, 8 bases remained unmatched. Germline V lookup: CDR1 SQVTM, CDR2 ANQGSEA. The data were obtained in a study of T cell responses to AZD1222 COVID-19 vaccine. Study conclusions and caveats: Baseline seropositivity characterized only a handful of AZD1222 recipients. Two AZD1222 doses significantly raised spike-specific TCR breadth and depth over controls. Most donors were white British, females outnumbered males, and clonal diversity was possibly underestimated.

Assay used: immunoSEQ multiplex PCR; TCRdb lists only in-frame clones, some missing. This sample yields 40,000 or so clones, of which approximately 83% are seen a single time; 18% belongs to the top ten. Second-dose groups at about 4 or about 12 weeks were pooled. The J gene is TRBJ2-5, the V gene TRBV29-1; 13 nucleotides align to TRBD2. Sample: peripheral blood, taken 28 days after the second AZD1222 dose. The receptor comes from an adult who received the AZD1222 COVID-19 vaccine. The CDR3, as DNA: TGCAGCGTTTGGACTAGCGGGGGTCTCTGGGAGACCCAGTACTTC. Translation: CSVWTSGGLWETQYF.